This T cell receptor beta chain was recorded in a study of CD8 T cells in ankylosing spondylitis (TCRdb year 2017). Looking at the study overall: The study set out to find disease-linked TCR variants by profiling T cell receptor beta repertoires in ankylosing spondylitis patients and healthy donors. In total, the full study cohort was made up of about 110 healthy donors and some 26 ankylosing spondylitis patients. Peripheral blood samples were taken, and synovial fluid was additionally collected from ankylosing spondylitis patients. What the work shows at the level of the full study, not this receptor alone: Significant enrichment of the disease-linked clones was reported in matched synovial fluid samples from ankylosing spondylitis patients. In peripheral blood, the disease-linked clones were found at relatively low frequencies and had a CD8+ phenotype. Blood from ankylosing spondylitis patients appeared to be characterized by a TCR beta motif composed of about 8 highly homologous amino acid variants. Some of the motif variants had been reported before in the synovial fluid and blood of reactive arthritis patients, a finding that suggests common disease-initiation mechanisms.

In this sample, this clonotype turned up a few times. What this receptor recognizes is not known. It has no much larger one-base neighbor in the sample; base qualities were not kept. Sequencing was performed on an Illumina HiSeq 2500. TCR beta libraries were prepared by quantitative 5'-RACE with molecular barcodes. In the source study's methods: A new computational method based on a probabilistic model of VDJ rearrangement was used to identify disease-linked TCR variants. TCRdb trimmed public reads at Q25 via fastp, called clones via MiXCR and kept in-frame beta chains. Rows matching on CDR3 protein sequence are summarized as one entry with the most common DNA and genes. TCRdb's processing, not the authors' own work, is the source of the V and J calls. In this sample the table shows about 540,000 distinct CDR3 sequences, more than 9.5% of which occur a single time. The ten top clones hold nearly 7% of the sample.

Sample: blood, either unsorted or a sorted T cell fraction (not recorded which). This TCR derives from a male donor with ankylosing spondylitis.

CDR3 loop: CASQDTMNYEQYF. The nucleotide sequence is TGTGCCAGCCAGGACACTATGAACTACGAGCAGTACTTC. The receptor chain draws on TRBV6-6 and TRBJ2-7, with a weak D call of TRBD1 (5 bases match). V is pared back by 8 bases and J by 3 bases, with 14 bases lying between the germline termini. From its cysteine to its phenylalanine, the CDR3 spans 13 amino acids. The CDR3 DNA has 39 bases and is translated from base 1. According to the germline V gene (reference sequence), CDR1 reads MNHNY and CDR2 reads SVGAGI.